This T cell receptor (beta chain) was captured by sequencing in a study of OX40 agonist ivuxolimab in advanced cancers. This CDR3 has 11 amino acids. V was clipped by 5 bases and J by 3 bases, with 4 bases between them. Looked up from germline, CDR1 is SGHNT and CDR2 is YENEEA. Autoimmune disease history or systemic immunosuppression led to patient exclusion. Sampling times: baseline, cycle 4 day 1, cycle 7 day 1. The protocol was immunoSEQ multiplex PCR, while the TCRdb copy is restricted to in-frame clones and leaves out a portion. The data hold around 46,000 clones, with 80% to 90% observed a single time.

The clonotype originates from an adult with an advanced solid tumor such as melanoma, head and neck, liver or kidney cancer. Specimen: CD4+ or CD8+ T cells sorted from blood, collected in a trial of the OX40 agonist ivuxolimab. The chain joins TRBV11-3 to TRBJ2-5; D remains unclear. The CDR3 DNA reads TGTGCCAGCAGCGGGGAAGAGACCCAGTACTTC. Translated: CASSGEETQYF.